This paragraph covers one T cell receptor (beta chain) sequence. Reverse transcription of roughly 0.5 to 1 ug RNA was performed with random hexamers. Across 54 Vbeta and 13 Jbeta, TCR beta CDR3 was amplified with immunoSEQ multiplex PCR. TCRdb called the immunoSEQ multiplex PCR reads again in MiXCR, with one record for every CDR3 protein. The repertoire holds 180,000 or so distinct CDR3 sequences, with just under 95% as singletons. The data belong to a study of CD8 T cells in Susac syndrome. CDR3 length: 13 amino acids. V lost 3 bases and J 7 bases, leaving 15 bases between the germline ends. The germline V gene encodes CDR1 DFQATT and CDR2 SNEGSKA (reference sequence). In contrast to the negatively isolated CD8+ and CD4+ T cells, TEMRA cells were FACS-enriched.

The rearrangement joins TRBV20-1 to TRBJ1-2; D is undetermined. The sequenced sample consisted of CD4+ T cells from PBMCs. The sequence came from a human donor in good health. The CDR3 region has the DNA TGCAGTGCTAGGGCGCATTCCAGTGGTGGCTACACCTTC. This encodes CSARAHSSGGYTF.